This passage covers 30 T cell receptor beta chains from one sample sequenced in a study of Graves' ophthalmopathy and Graves' hyperthyroidism. From RNA, the CDR3 regions of TCR beta chains were amplified and sequenced. Investigators did first-round RT-PCR with HTBI primers, then second-round multiplex PCR. TCRdb re-analysed the multiplex PCR reads in MiXCR, keeping a single row per CDR3 protein. The sample records about 340,000 distinct CDR3 sequences, about 17% being singletons. The source material was peripheral blood. The origin of the receptors is an adult man with Graves' ophthalmopathy.

This clonotype was observed a few times. This rearrangement joins TRBV11-2 to TRBJ2-2; weak D call: TRBD1 (6 bases). The germline V and J ends were trimmed by 2 bases and 4 bases, with 17 bases remaining between them. There are 17 residues in the CDR3. Germline-derived CDR1 and CDR2 are SGHAT and FQNNGV. CDR3 protein: CASSLIYRTAITGELFF. Written as DNA, the CDR3 is TGTGCCAGCAGCTTAATTTATAGGACAGCTATCACCGGGGAGCTGTTTTTT.

V gene TRBV28 combines with J gene TRBJ2-7; maybe TRBD2 (6 bases). CDR1 is MDHEN, CDR2 SYDVKM, per germline. The CDR3 is 14 amino acids. V was clipped by 3 bases and J by 4 bases, with 13 bases between them. The CDR3 nucleotides are TGTGCCAGCAGTTTGTTGGCGGGAATATACGAGCAGTACTTC. Protein sequence: CASSLLAGIYEQYF.

This clonotype was recorded many times. The chain carries TRBV12-3 or TRBV12-4 and TRBJ2-5; TRBD2 is a possible D gene (6 bases). Between the trimmed V and J ends, which lost 5 bases and 7 bases, there was a span of 17 bases. The length of the CDR3 is 14 residues. CDR3 sequence: CASSRNADGGTQYF. The CDR3 DNA follows: TGTGCCAGCAGTCGCAATGCAGACGGGGGGACCCAGTACTTC.

The rearrangement joins TRBV6-2 or TRBV6-3 to TRBJ2-5; a weak D match, TRBD1 (6 bases). Trimming took 2 bases from V and 4 from J, leaving 14 bases between them. The CDR3 is 15 residues long. Looked up from germline, CDR1 is MNHEY and CDR2 is SVGEGT. CDR3: CASSYMTTGPETQYF. Here the CDR3 DNA reads TGTGCCAGCAGTTACATGACGACAGGACCAGAGACCCAGTACTTC.

This clonotype occurred many times. J is TRBJ1-1 and V is TRBV3-1; D is unclear. Trimming removed 0 bases at V and 1 base at J, with 9 bases between. This CDR3 is 15 amino acids long. The germline CDR1 and CDR2 sequences are LGHDT and YNNKEL (reference sequence). In DNA, the CDR3 is TGTGCCAGCAGCCAAGATTGGCGGGGGAACACTGAAGCTTTCTTT. This codes for CASSQDWRGNTEAFF. Full variable domain (remainder filled in from reference TRBV3-1 and TRBJ1-1): DTAVSQTPKYLVTQMGNDKSIKCEQNLGHDTMYWYKQDSKKFLKIMFSYNNKELIINETVPNRFSPKSPDKAHLNLHINSLELGDSAVYFCASSQDWRGNTEAFFGQGTRLTVV.

At least ten counts were recorded for this clonotype. The genes are TRBV2 and TRBJ1-2; D might be TRBD1 (5 bases). This CDR3 comprises 15 residues. V lost 10 bases, J lost 2 bases, and 20 bases lay in between. CDR1 and CDR2 from the germline V gene are SNHLY and FYNNEI. Here the CDR3 DNA reads TGTGCCACCCCGGGGGGGGGGACTTCCAACTATGGCTACACCTTC. It encodes CATPGGGTSNYGYTF.

Many counts were recorded for this clonotype. One end of the junction is discordant with germline, which a read error may explain. This sequence joins TRBV2 and TRBJ2-7, with 8 bases aligning to TRBD1. CDR1 and CDR2 from the germline V gene are SNHLY and FYNNEI. The CDR3 has 14 amino acids. CDR3: CASREDRGLYEQYF. In nucleotides, the CDR3 is TGTGCCAGCAGGGAAGACAGGGGTCTCTACGAGCAGTACTTC.

This clonotype was found many times. The V gene is TRBV7-9, the J gene TRBJ2-5; D might be TRBD1 (5 bases). This CDR3 is 14 amino acids long. Trimming pared 1 base from V and 4 bases from J, leaving 10 bases between. The germline gives CDR1 SEHNR, CDR2 FQNEAQ (reference sequence). This CDR3 reads CASSLEQGIETQYF. CDR3 nucleotides: TGTGCCAGCAGCTTAGAGCAGGGCATAGAGACCCAGTACTTC.

The sample holds many counts of this clonotype. The chain has TRBV7-2 and TRBJ1-5; D might be TRBD1 (5 bases). Trimming cost V 4 bases and J 5 bases, with 12 bases left between them. The germline CDR1 and CDR2 sequences are SGHTA and FQGNSA. The CDR3 consists of 14 residues. The DNA of the CDR3 is TGTGCCAGCAGCTCCCCGGGGGGGTATCAGCCCCAGCATTTT. Residues: CASSSPGGYQPQHF.

This clonotype showed up many times. V gene TRBV12-3 or TRBV12-4 combines with J gene TRBJ2-7; 7 positions agree with TRBD1. The CDR3 is made up of 17 amino acids. The ends lost 3 bases at V and 2 bases at J; junction bases unmatched: 13. As DNA, the CDR3 is TGTGCCAGCAGTTTGCCTAAAAGACAGGGAACCCCCTACGAGCAGTACTTC. This translates into CASSLPKRQGTPYEQYF.

The CDR3 DNA reads as TGCGCCAGCAGCCTGTACTCGGGACACTCCTACGAGCAGTACTTC. Protein: CASSLYSGHSYEQYF. The chain employs TRBV4-1 and TRBJ2-7; the D gene is possibly TRBD1 (6 bases). Trimming took off 4 bases at V and 0 bases at J, with 13 bases between the two ends. The CDR3 spans 15 residues. Germline values: CDR1 MGHRA, CDR2 YSYEKL.

This clonotype was picked up many times. The chain employs TRBV5-5 and TRBJ1-5, with a possible D match to TRBD1 (6 bases). The CDR3 length is 15 residues. CDR1 and CDR2 (germline): SGHKS, YYEKEE (reference sequence). V lost 4 bases and J lost 3, with 14 bases in between. In DNA form, the CDR3 reads TGTGCCAGCAGCGAGGGAGGGGGGTACAATCAGCCCCAGCATTTT. It encodes CASSEGGGYNQPQHF.

This clonotype was counted many times. The gene calls are TRBV6-2 or TRBV6-3 and TRBJ2-2; D is possibly TRBD1 (6 bases). CDR1 is MNHEY, CDR2 SVGEGT, per germline. This CDR3 has 14 amino acids. Trimming pared 3 bases from V and 5 bases from J, leaving 10 bases between. In DNA form, the CDR3 reads TGTGCCAGCAGTTATTTACAGGGAACCGGGGAGCTGTTTTTT. Protein sequence: CASSYLQGTGELFF.

This clonotype occurred many times. One base away lies a much larger clone, so this may be a sequencing read error. The chain couples TRBV6-5 to TRBJ1-3; D remains unclear. Trimming removed 4 bases at V and 0 bases at J, with 10 bases between. Germline CDR1 and CDR2: MNHEY and SVGAGI. The CDR3 has 15 amino acids. The CDR3 DNA reads as TGTGCCAGCAGTTCGACAAAGACCTCTGGAAACACCATATATTTT. This translates into CASSSTKTSGNTIYF.

This sequence joins TRBV11-2 and TRBJ2-2; D perhaps matches TRBD2 (6 bases). Germline loops: CDR1 SGHAT, CDR2 FQNNGV. The CDR3 runs to 18 residues. Trimming took off 2 bases at V and 4 bases at J, with 20 bases between the two ends. CDR3 protein: CASSLWPPDGGTTGELFF. DNA of the CDR3: TGTGCCAGCAGCTTATGGCCACCGGACGGGGGTACCACCGGGGAGCTGTTTTTT.

Ten or more counts support this clonotype. The chain has TRBV4-2 and TRBJ2-7, with 13 bases lining up with TRBD2. Germline V gives CDR1 LGHNA, CDR2 YNFKEQ. Trimming at V came to 4 bases and at J to 2 bases, leaving 5 bases not matched to a gene. The CDR3 is 16 residues long. CDR3 loop: CASSRTLAGGTYEQYF. DNA of the CDR3: TGTGCCAGCAGCCGCACACTAGCGGGGGGGACCTACGAGCAGTACTTC.

This clonotype was detected only a few times. The chain has TRBV12-3 or TRBV12-4 and TRBJ1-5; D is unclear. V was trimmed by 0 bases and J by 0 bases, leaving 6 bases between them. The CDR3 length is 15 residues. The CDR3 bases are TGTGCCAGCAGTTTAGCCACCGATAGCAATCAGCCCCAGCATTTT. Amino acids: CASSLATDSNQPQHF.

This clonotype was seen many times. The chain combines TRBV2 with TRBJ2-7, with 9 bases aligning to TRBD1. CDR3 length: 14 amino acids. The germline V gene encodes CDR1 SNHLY and CDR2 FYNNEI. V dropped 6 bases and J dropped 2; count of bases not matched to a gene: 5. CDR3 nucleotides: TGTGCCAGCAGAGGGACAGGGAATCCCTACGAGCAGTACTTC. This codes for CASRGTGNPYEQYF.

The chain joins TRBV10-3 to TRBJ1-1; 7 nucleotides align to TRBD1. Germline assignment: CDR1 ENHRY and CDR2 SYGVKD. Germline trimming cut 6 bases from V and 7 bases from J; bases unmatched to any gene: 5. The CDR3 has 12 amino acids. The CDR3 spells CAIRTRDSEAFF. In DNA, the CDR3 is TGTGCCATCAGGACCCGGGACAGTGAAGCTTTCTTT.

This clonotype was picked up many times. This rearrangement joins TRBV12-3 or TRBV12-4 to TRBJ2-5; D not certain. CDR3 size: 12 residues. Trimming cost V 3 bases and J 9 bases, with 11 bases left between them. This CDR3 is CASSFPRMAQYF. The CDR3 bases are TGTGCCAGCAGTTTTCCGCGAATGGCCCAGTACTTC.

This clonotype was seen ten or more times. The gene calls are TRBV19 and TRBJ2-7; 7 bases fit TRBD2. V gave up 9 bases and J gave up 0 bases; unmatched junction bases: 5. Germline assignment: CDR1 LNHDA and CDR2 SQIVND (reference sequence). The CDR3 length is 13 residues. In DNA form, the CDR3 reads TGTGCCAGCGCGCCTAGCGGCTCCTACGAGCAGTACTTC. This gives the protein CASAPSGSYEQYF.

At least ten counts were recorded for this clonotype. V and J are TRBV10-1 and TRBJ1-1; D possibly corresponds to TRBD1 (5 bases). This CDR3 spans 15 amino acids. V shed 0 bases and J shed 11 bases, with 19 bases lying between them. Germline V CDR1 and CDR2: WNHNN, SYGVQD (reference sequence). The CDR3 spells CASSESTAGGGFAFF. DNA of the CDR3: TGCGCCAGCAGTGAGTCTACGGCCGGGGGAGGGTTTGCTTTCTTT.

This clonotype was recorded at least ten times. The chain has TRBV6-5 and TRBJ1-2; D is ambiguous. V dropped 5 bases and J dropped 7 bases, with 11 bases sitting between them. Germline V gene lookup returns CDR1 MNHEY and CDR2 SVGAGI. The CDR3 has 12 residues. DNA for the CDR3: TGTGCCAGCAGTCCCCCCCAAGCTGGCTACACCTTC. Translation gives CASSPPQAGYTF.

The V call is TRBV30, the J call TRBJ1-1; D ambiguous. The CDR3 runs to 11 residues. The V and J ends lost 0 bases and 8 bases respectively, with 7 bases between them. Per germline, CDR1 GTSNPN and CDR2 SVGIG (reference sequence). CDR3 nucleotides: TGTGCCTGGAGTGTAGCGTTAGAAGCTTTCTTT. Translating it yields CAWSVALEAFF.

In this sample, this clonotype turned up many times. The chain carries TRBV12-3 or TRBV12-4 and TRBJ2-7; D is unclear. Trimming removed 6 bases at V and 3 bases at J, with 15 bases between. CDR3 length: 14 residues. CDR3 coding DNA: TGTGCCAGCAGCCCCCTCAGCGCCGACTACGAGCAGTACTTC. Its translation is CASSPLSADYEQYF.

The table lists this clonotype with many counts. V gene TRBV11-2 combines with J gene TRBJ2-7; 7 bases are shared with TRBD1. Germline V gene data show CDR1 as SGHAT and CDR2 as FQNNGV. With 2 bases clipped from V and 0 bases from J, the junction kept 13 bases outside the gene matches. There are 18 residues in the CDR3. The CDR3 DNA is TGTGCCAGCAGCTTAAAGTATCTATTCCGGGACAGCTCCTACGAGCAGTACTTC. Translation gives CASSLKYLFRDSSYEQYF.

This clonotype showed up many times. The V call is TRBV5-1, the J call TRBJ1-5, with D possibly being TRBD1 (6 bases). The CDR3 spans 15 residues. V lost 0 bases and J 7 bases, leaving 14 bases between the germline ends. Per the germline V gene, CDR1 is SGHRS and CDR2 is YFSETQ. Here the CDR3 DNA reads TGCGCCAGCAGCTTGGGCCCAGGGGCCGAACAGCCCCAGCATTTT. It is translated as CASSLGPGAEQPQHF.

This clonotype was recorded at least ten times. The junction departs from germline at one end; a sequencing error may be responsible. The V call is TRBV28, the J call TRBJ2-2; D might be TRBD2 (5 bases). Germline V lookup: CDR1 MDHEN, CDR2 SYDVKM. The CDR3 is 13 residues long. CDR3 nucleotide sequence: TGTGCCAGCAGCAAAGGGTGGAACGGGGAGTTGTTTTTT. As protein: CASSKGWNGELFF.

The chain carries TRBV6-1 and TRBJ2-7; D unresolved. This CDR3 has 13 residues. Trimming stripped 6 bases from V and 4 bases from J, with 13 bases between. Germline V gene data show CDR1 as MNHNS and CDR2 as SASEGT. CDR3 region: CASREPVRYEQYF. The CDR3 DNA reads TGTGCCAGCAGAGAACCAGTTAGATACGAGCAGTACTTC.

This clonotype was seen at least ten times. The chain is built from TRBV20-1 and TRBJ2-5, with 9 bases lining up with TRBD2. Germline loops: CDR1 DFQATT, CDR2 SNEGSKA (reference sequence). J gave up 1 base and V 7 bases, and 7 bases lay outside the gene matches. The length of the CDR3 is 14 residues. The CDR3 spells CSGQIAGAQETQYF. In nucleotides, the CDR3 is TGCAGTGGCCAAATAGCGGGGGCCCAAGAGACCCAGTACTTC.